The sequence of this T cell receptor (beta chain) was determined in a study of cytomegalovirus exposure and HLA in healthy donors. PCR primers comprised 60 Vbeta and 13 Jbeta primers. In the original workflow: Unique TCR beta chains numbered about 80 million in a later analysis, with roughly 10 million shared. Using immunoSEQ multiplex PCR, the repertoire was profiled, and TCRdb retains in-frame clones only, with some absent. V and J calls and clone size are as listed in that table; D and trimming were resolved from the DNA. Here the sample spans 100,000 to 150,000 clones, roughly a tenth being singletons. Unmatched junction bases numbered 2, after V lost 9 bases and J lost 1 base. The CDR3 covers 13 residues. CDR1 is MDHEN, CDR2 SYDVKM, per germline. This clone has only a few counts. As yet, its antigen is unknown. Study-wide findings and caveats: In an earlier analysis, in approximately 630 donors, most V segments appeared productive either ~87% or ~30% of the time. The study carried out a later analysis of TCR beta sequences. It associated under 20,000 of them with specific HLA alleles at a false discovery rate of 0.05. Some TCR beta chains (roughly 150 of them) were listed as cytomegalovirus-associated.

This TCR derives from a woman younger than 30 in good health and CMV-seropositive. The chain recombines TRBV28 with TRBJ1-5; TRBD1 matches at 8 bases. The sequenced sample consisted of PBMCs. CDR3 bases: TGTGCCAGTTACAGGGGGAGCAATCAGCCCCAGCATTTT. Its translation is CASYRGSNQPQHF.